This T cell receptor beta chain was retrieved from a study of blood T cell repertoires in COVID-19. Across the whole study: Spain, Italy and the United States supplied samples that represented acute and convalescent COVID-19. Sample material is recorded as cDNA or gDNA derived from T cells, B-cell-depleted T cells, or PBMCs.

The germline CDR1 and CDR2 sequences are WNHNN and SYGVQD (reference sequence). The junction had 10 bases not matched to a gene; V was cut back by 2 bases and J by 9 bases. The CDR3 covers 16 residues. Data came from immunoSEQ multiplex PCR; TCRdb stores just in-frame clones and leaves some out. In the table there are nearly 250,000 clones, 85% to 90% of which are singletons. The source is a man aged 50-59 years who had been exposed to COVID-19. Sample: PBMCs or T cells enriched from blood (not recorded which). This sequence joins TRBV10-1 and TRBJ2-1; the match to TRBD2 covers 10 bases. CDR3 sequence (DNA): TGCGCCAGCAGTGAGGGGCTAGCGGGAGTGAAGGTTGAGCAGTTCTTC. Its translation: CASSEGLAGVKVEQFF.